This T cell receptor (beta chain) was profiled in a study of CD8 T cells in ankylosing spondylitis. General study results and limits: Significant enrichment of disease-linked clones was reported in matched ankylosing spondylitis synovial fluid. Relatively rare in peripheral blood, disease-linked clones were also CD8+. Made up of eight highly homologous variants, a TCR beta motif appeared characteristic of ankylosing spondylitis blood. Existing reports had already noted some motif variants in reactive arthritis synovial fluid and blood.

The CDR3 spans 18 residues. The J segment lost 1 base and the V segment lost 2 bases, leaving 8 bases of the junction unmatched. In germline, CDR1 is SGHAT, CDR2 FQNNGV. The table lists this clonotype with many counts. Its antigen is not known. It was by quantitative 5'-RACE with molecular barcodes that TCR beta libraries were made. Each CDR3 protein is one row after TCRdb ran MiXCR on the 5' RACE reads. The sample holds around 490,000 distinct CDR3 sequences, roughly 5.2% seen once. The specimen sequenced was blood, either unsorted or a sorted T cell fraction (not recorded which). The sequence was collected from a male donor with ankylosing spondylitis. The chain couples TRBV11-2 to TRBJ1-1; 12 positions agree with TRBD1. The CDR3 sequence: CASSLRDRGQFQNTEAFF. CDR3 DNA: TGTGCCAGCAGCTTAAGGGACAGGGGGCAATTTCAGAACACTGAAGCTTTCTTT.